Following are 18 T cell receptor beta chains from one sample sequenced in a study of blood T cell repertoires in COVID-19 (dated by TCRdb to 2020 to 2021). The method was the immunoSEQ multiplex PCR assay. The clones in this table, taken by TCRdb from immuneACCESS, are in-frame only. Not every clone is retained; where verified, under half of the shortfall comes from an unresolved V gene, and the cause of the rest is unknown. This sample holds approximately 210,000 clones; 80% to 90% were observed only once. The top ten constitute roughly 2.6% of the sample. Sequenced input: peripheral blood. These receptors were collected from a woman aged 35 to 49 with active or convalescent COVID-19.

The genes are TRBV12-3 or TRBV12-4 and TRBJ1-4; 10 nucleotides agree with TRBD1. This CDR3 comprises 12 residues. J gave up 6 bases and V 10 bases, and 2 bases lay outside the gene matches. The CDR3 nucleotides read TGTGCCATAGGGACAGGGGATGAAAAACTGTTTTTT. Translated: CAIGTGDEKLFF.

A single count supports this clone. The V gene is TRBV12-5, the J gene TRBJ2-1; no reliable D call. Germline V CDR1 and CDR2: LGHNT, FRNRAP. The ends were cut back, 2 bases at V and 9 bases at J, with 11 bases in the middle. The CDR3 is made up of 13 amino acids. In nucleotides, the CDR3 is TGTGCTAGTGGTTTGAGCATTACGAGTGAGCAGTTCTTC. Its protein product is CASGLSITSEQFF.

The chain is built from TRBV9 and TRBJ2-1, with 14 bases matching TRBD2. The CDR3 runs 18 residues. Germline values: CDR1 SGDLS, CDR2 YYNGEE. With V trimmed by 4 bases and J by 7 bases, 13 bases remained unmatched. CDR3 protein: CASSPGLAGGRLGNEQFF. Written as DNA, the CDR3 is TGTGCCAGCAGCCCCGGACTAGCGGGAGGCCGATTGGGGAATGAGCAGTTCTTC.

The gene calls are TRBV27 and TRBJ1-6, with D maybe TRBD1 (6 bases). Per the germline V gene, CDR1 is MNHEY and CDR2 is SMNVEV (reference sequence). This CDR3 has 13 residues. Trimming removed 6 bases at V and 9 bases at J, with 12 bases between. The CDR3 sequence is CASRGGAGSPLHF. CDR3 bases: TGTGCCAGCAGAGGGGGGGCCGGTTCACCCCTCCACTTT.

The chain carries TRBV24-1 and TRBJ2-3, with 9 bases lining up with TRBD1. Trimming took 7 bases from V and 0 from J; bases not matched to a gene: 7. Germline lookup yields CDR1 KGHDR and CDR2 SFDVKD. The length of the CDR3 is 16 residues. Written as DNA, the CDR3 is TGTGCCACCAGCGATGGGGGGACAGGGAGCACAGATACGCAGTATTTT. Amino acid sequence: CATSDGGTGSTDTQYF.

The chain couples TRBV5-1 to TRBJ2-1; D possibly corresponds to TRBD1 (6 bases). The length of the CDR3 is 17 residues. V was cut by 0 bases and J by 4 bases, with 17 bases left in between. The germline CDR1 and CDR2 sequences are SGHRS and YFSETQ. For the CDR3, the DNA is TGCGCCAGCAGCTTGGCGGGCCAGGGGAGCCTTTACAATGAGCAGTTCTTC. Protein: CASSLAGQGSLYNEQFF.

A remark on this clone: Other nucleotide sequences from this sample produce the same CDR3. J is TRBJ2-7 and V is TRBV28; TRBD1 matches 10 bases. There are 15 residues in the CDR3. CDR1 and CDR2 (germline): MDHEN, SYDVKM. After removal of 2 bases from V and 1 base from J, the junction contained 2 bases not matched to a gene. The CDR3 DNA reads as TGTGCCAGCAGTTTAACGGGACAGGGGTCCTACGAGCAGTACTTC. Translated, it gives CASSLTGQGSYEQYF.

The chain recombines TRBV28 with TRBJ2-1; D is possibly TRBD2 (6 bases). Trimming removed 10 bases from V and 15 bases from J, with 13 bases in between. Germline CDR1 MDHEN, CDR2 SYDVKM. The CDR3 covers 9 residues. The CDR3 sequence: CATGTSRFF. The CDR3, as DNA: TGTGCCACCGGGACTTCACGGTTCTTC.

The gene calls are TRBV9 and TRBJ2-1; 7 nucleotides agree with TRBD1. CDR1 and CDR2 (germline): SGDLS, YYNGEE. The V segment lost 3 bases and the J segment 8 bases; nucleotides outside the gene matches: 14. This CDR3 contains 16 residues. CDR3 DNA sequence: TGTGCCAGCAGCGACGGGACAGAGACTATTACGGATGAGCAGTTCTTC. Amino acids: CASSDGTETITDEQFF.

The V call is TRBV19, the J call TRBJ2-2, with a possible D match to TRBD2 (6 bases). Trimming cost V 7 bases and J 5 bases, with 14 bases left between them. This CDR3 has 14 amino acids. Germline lookup yields CDR1 LNHDA and CDR2 SQIVND (reference sequence). In nucleotides, the CDR3 is TGTGCCAGTAAGACGGTTGGGGGGACCGGGGAGCTGTTTTTT. Its translation: CASKTVGGTGELFF.

This chain joins TRBV18 and TRBJ2-2; 12 nucleotides agree with TRBD2. CDR3 length: 18 residues. From germline, CDR1 is KGHSH and CDR2 LQKENI. V shed 4 bases and J 5 bases; nucleotides not matched to a gene: 11. The CDR3 reads CASSLNLLAGGGTGELFF. CDR3 in DNA: TGTGCCAGCTCACTTAACCTACTAGCGGGAGGAGGTACCGGGGAGCTGTTTTTT.

The chain joins TRBV11-2 to TRBJ1-6; the D gene is possibly TRBD1 (5 bases). Trimming cost V 2 bases and J 10 bases, with 18 bases left between them. The CDR3 is 16 residues long. Germline V CDR1 and CDR2: SGHAT, FQNNGV. The CDR3 DNA is TGTGCCAGCAGCTTACTAGGTCAGGGTTTGGGGTCACCCCTCCACTTT. Encoded protein: CASSLLGQGLGSPLHF.

For the CDR3, the DNA is TGTGCCAGCGCAGGGAGGGCTTCCTACAATGAGCAGTTCTTC. This sequence encodes CASAGRASYNEQFF. The chain links TRBV2 to TRBJ2-1, with 7 bases lining up with TRBD2. The CDR3 is 14 amino acids. Per the germline V gene, CDR1 is SNHLY and CDR2 is FYNNEI. V lost 8 bases and J lost 1; bases outside the gene matches: 5. The full variable domain, in which reference TRBV2 and TRBJ2-1 provide the parts outside the CDR3, is EPEVTQTPSHQVTQMGQEVILRCVPISNHLYFYWYRQILGQKVEFLVSFYNNEISEKSEIFDDQFSVERPDGSNFTLKIRSTKLEDSAMYFCASAGRASYNEQFFGPGTRLTVL.

In its sample, this clone was seen once. The chain is built from TRBV3-1 (or the pseudogene TRBV3-2) and TRBJ2-7; D is uncertain. Trimming pared 4 bases from V and 6 bases from J, leaving 16 bases between. The CDR3 consists of 14 residues. The germline gives CDR1 LGHDT, CDR2 YNNKEL (reference sequence). The CDR3 DNA reads as TGTGCCAGCAGCCTCTCAAACAATTGGTTCGAGCAGTACTTC. It encodes CASSLSNNWFEQYF.

The chain is built from TRBV5-4 and TRBJ1-1; D is unclear. The CDR3 is 14 amino acids. Trimming left V 2 bases short and J 3 bases short, with 11 bases between. Germline V gene lookup returns CDR1 SGHNT and CDR2 YYREEE (reference sequence). The CDR3 loop reads CASSFARTDTEAFF. The CDR3 coding sequence is TGTGCCAGCAGCTTTGCCCGTACTGACACTGAAGCTTTCTTT.

V gene TRBV11-3 combines with J gene TRBJ1-1; 8 bases match TRBD1. The V gene end was trimmed by 5 bases and the J gene end by 0 bases; junction bases not matched to a gene: 20. Germline V CDR1 and CDR2: SGHNT, YENEEA. CDR3 size: 20 residues. The CDR3 here is CASSLGDRKSLGGLNTEAFF. CDR3 sequence (DNA): TGTGCCAGCAGCCTGGGGGACAGGAAGAGTCTTGGAGGATTGAACACTGAAGCTTTCTTT. Full variable domain (missing parts from reference TRBV11-3 and TRBJ1-1): EAGVVQSPRYKIIEKKQPVAFWCNPISGHNTLYWYLQNLGQGPELLIRYENEEAVDDSQLPKDRFSAERLKGVDSTLKIQPAELGDSAVYLCASSLGDRKSLGGLNTEAFFGQGTRLTVV.

The J gene is TRBJ1-1, the V gene TRBV19; 9 bases are shared with TRBD1. The CDR3 has 15 residues. The junction had 10 bases not matched to a gene; V was cut back by 4 bases and J by 7 bases. The germline V gene encodes CDR1 LNHDA and CDR2 SQIVND (reference sequence). CDR3 loop: CASSTTGQGLGEAFF. CDR3 sequence (DNA): TGTGCCAGTAGTACCACGGGACAGGGTCTTGGTGAAGCTTTCTTT.

The CDR3 sequence: CASTREAEAFF. Here the CDR3 DNA reads TGTGCTAGTACCCGAGAGGCTGAAGCTTTCTTT. V is TRBV12-5 and J is TRBJ1-1, with D uncertain. The CDR3 is 11 residues long. CDR1 is LGHNT and CDR2 is FRNRAP in the germline V gene. Trimming cost V 8 bases and J 6 bases, with 10 bases left between them.